This T cell receptor (beta chain) originates from a study of T cell repertoires in cytomegalovirus infection. Broader study findings: HLA-C-restricted, CMV-specific TCR beta clonotypes were dominant ex vivo.

Losses at the gene ends were 4 bases for V and 5 bases for J; bases not matched to a gene: 10. This CDR3 has 15 residues. The germline V gene has CDR1 SGHAT and CDR2 FQNNGV. TCRdb passed the reads through MiXCR, listing each CDR3 protein once. The profile shows approximately 190,000 distinct CDR3 sequences, 28% of them singletons. About this clonotype itself: The antigen remains undetermined.

The sample taken for sequencing was PBMCs. The receptor comes from a human donor in good health (CMV status not recorded). Some clones in this sample may be carry-over from other donors' samples. V gene TRBV11-2 combines with J gene TRBJ2-5; TRBD2 agrees at 7 bases. The CDR3: CASSYQSWGGETQYF. DNA of the CDR3: TGTGCCAGCAGCTACCAGTCCTGGGGAGGGGAGACCCAGTACTTC.